This T cell receptor (beta chain) was documented in a study of blood T cells in healthy people across ages. Points from the study as a whole: Because donor CMV status was unknown, expanded clonotype changes were possibly confounded. Observed TCR beta diversity per million T cells went down as age went up. This fall followed a roughly linear course with age.

It was with a sample-barcoded 5' primer and a J-beta primer mix that a second PCR of roughly 7 to 11 cycles was run. In TCRdb, the 5' RACE reads were re-called with MiXCR into one record per CDR3 protein. The sample yields roughly 930,000 distinct CDR3 sequences, approximately 49% seen once. V shed 2 bases, J shed 6 bases, and the junction held 0 bases outside the gene matches. Germline V gives CDR1 MNHEY, CDR2 SVGAGI. CDR3 length: 12 residues. Details on this clonotype: The antigen is undetermined.

The chain couples TRBV6-5 to TRBJ2-7; 8 bases map to TRBD2. Sequencing was carried out using blood. This clonotype was sampled from a man aged 30 to 39 in good health. CDR3 nucleotides: TGTGCCAGCAGTTACGCGGGGGGCGAGCAGTACTTC. This translates into CASSYAGGEQYF.